Sequencing of this T cell receptor beta chain was carried out in a study of blood T cell repertoires in COVID-19. Study details: The United States, Italy and Spain were the sources of the acute and convalescent COVID-19 samples. In each case, the material was cDNA or gDNA derived from T cells, B-cell-depleted T cells, or PBMCs.

The assay was immunoSEQ multiplex PCR, and TCRdb's table has in-frame clones only and misses some. This table holds more than 300,000 clones, about 91% found once. The Seattle site enrolled patients during active infection and followed them longitudinally. This CDR3 region has 15 residues. Germline CDR1 is SGHTA and CDR2 is FQGNSA. Trimming left V 5 bases short and J 4 bases short, with 17 bases between. The clonotype was recovered from a woman aged 30 to 39 with COVID-19, enrolled during active disease. The rearrangement joins TRBV7-2 to TRBJ1-2; D is perhaps TRBD1 (6 bases). Sequenced input: peripheral blood. CDR3 residues: CASSTGRGTSYGYTF. For the CDR3, the DNA is TGTGCCAGCAGCACTGGCAGGGGAACCTCCTATGGCTACACCTTC.